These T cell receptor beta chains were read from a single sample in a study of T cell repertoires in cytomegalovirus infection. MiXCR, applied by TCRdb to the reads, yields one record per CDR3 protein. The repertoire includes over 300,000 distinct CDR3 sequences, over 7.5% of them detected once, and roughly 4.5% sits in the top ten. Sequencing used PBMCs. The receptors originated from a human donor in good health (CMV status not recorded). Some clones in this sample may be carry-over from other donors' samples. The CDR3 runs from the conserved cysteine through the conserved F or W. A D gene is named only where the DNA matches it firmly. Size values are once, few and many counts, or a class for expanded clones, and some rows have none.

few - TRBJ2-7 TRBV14 CASSQEDSGAGYEQYF TGTGCCAGCAGCCAAGAGGATAGCGGAGCCGGATACGAGCAGTACTTC
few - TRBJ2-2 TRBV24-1 CATSDHDREDTGELFF TGTGCCACCAGTGATCACGACAGGGAGGACACCGGGGAGCTGTTTTTT
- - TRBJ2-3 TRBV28 CASSFRSLGADTQYF TGTGCCAGCAGTTTTCGCAGCCTTGGGGCAGATACGCAGTATTTT
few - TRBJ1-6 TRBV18 CASSPLQSSYNSPLHF TGTGCCAGCTCACCACTGCAAAGCTCCTATAATTCACCCCTCCACTTT
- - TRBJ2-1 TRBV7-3 CASSGVGGSLEEQFF TGTGCCAGCAGCGGCGTTGGGGGGAGCCTTGAGGAGCAGTTCTTC
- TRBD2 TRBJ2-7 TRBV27 CASSSGTSGIYEQYF TGTGCCAGCAGTTCCGGGACTAGCGGAATCTACGAGCAGTACTTC
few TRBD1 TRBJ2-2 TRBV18 CASSRLQGDTGELFF TGTGCCAGCTCGCGGTTGCAGGGGGACACCGGGGAGCTGTTTTTT
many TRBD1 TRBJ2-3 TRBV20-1 CSASRDRGDTQYF TGCAGTGCTAGTAGGGACAGGGGAGATACGCAGTATTTT
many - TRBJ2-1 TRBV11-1 CASSQPASRAYNEQFF TGTGCCAGCAGTCAACCCGCGAGCAGGGCTTACAATGAGCAGTTCTTC
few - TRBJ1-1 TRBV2 CASTDRPPEVTEAFF TGTGCCAGCACCGACAGGCCACCTGAGGTCACTGAAGCTTTCTTT
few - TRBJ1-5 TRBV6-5 CASTPHRLGPQHF TGTGCCAGCACCCCCCACCGATTGGGGCCCCAGCATTTT
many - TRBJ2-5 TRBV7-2 CASSLDTWGSHQYF TGTGCCAGCAGCTTAGATACTTGGGGTAGTCACCAGTACTTC
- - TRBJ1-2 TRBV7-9 CASSRGTGYTF TGTGCCAGCAGCCGCGGAACTGGCTACACCTTC
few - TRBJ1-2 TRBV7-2 CASSLFGSLEAGAYGYTF TGTGCCAGCAGCTTATTCGGTAGTTTAGAGGCGGGGGCATATGGCTACACCTTC
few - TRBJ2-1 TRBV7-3 CASSLRASVSYNEQFF TGTGCCAGCAGCTTAAGGGCTAGCGTTTCCTACAATGAGCAGTTCTTC
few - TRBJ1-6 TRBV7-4 CASSFAGTPNSPLHF TGTGCCAGCAGCTTTGCCGGGACACCGAATTCACCCCTCCACTTT